The clone carrying this TCR beta chain came up a few times. Its antigen is still unknown. The source of the sample is a study of blood T cells in healthy people across ages. The germline V gene has CDR1 MDHEN and CDR2 SYDVKM. The CDR3 spans 13 residues. The study's findings and limits: Among T cells, TCR beta diversity per million cells dropped roughly linearly as age rose.

It was with a sample-barcoded 5' primer and a J-beta primer mix that a second PCR of about 7 to 12 cycles was run. TCRdb passed the 5' RACE reads through MiXCR, listing each CDR3 protein once. The sample yields 1.5 million to 2 million distinct CDR3 sequences, roughly 28% seen once. V and J are TRBV28 and TRBJ2-3; 7 bases match TRBD2. The sample consisted of blood. The receptor was isolated from a woman in her twenties or thirties in good health. CDR3 coding DNA: TGTGTCTCGAGCGGGGAAGCTCCAAATACGCAGTATTTT. Its translation: CVSSGEAPNTQYF.